A single sample gave rise to the 12 T cell receptor beta chains below, sequenced in a study of blood T cell repertoires in COVID-19. Libraries were prepared by immunoSEQ multiplex PCR; TCRdb keeps only in-frame clonotypes and omits some of them. Counted here are 300,000 to 350,000 clones, roughly 85% occurring once; the ten biggest clones make up roughly 4.2%. Sequencing was carried out using PBMCs or T cells enriched from blood (not recorded which). The receptors shown here come from a woman aged 40 to 55 with acute COVID-19.

This chain links TRBV5-4 with TRBJ1-3, with 10 bases matching TRBD1. J gave up 0 bases and V 4 bases, and 7 bases lay outside the gene matches. Germline V gene sequence: CDR1 SGHNT, CDR2 YYREEE (reference sequence). CDR3 length equals 17 residues. CDR3 bases: TGTGCCAGCAGCCTACCGGGACAGGGGCTCTCTGGAAACACCATATATTTT. This translates into CASSLPGQGLSGNTIYF.

This clone was picked up a small number of times. This sequence joins TRBV12-3 or TRBV12-4 and TRBJ1-2; D may be TRBD1 (5 bases). The CDR3 is made up of 10 amino acids. The DNA for the CDR3 is TGTACCACAGGAAACTATGGCTACACCTTC. This encodes CTTGNYGYTF.

This sequence joins TRBV3-1 (or the pseudogene TRBV3-2) and TRBJ1-1, with a tentative D call TRBD1 (5 bases). The germline gives CDR1 LGHDT, CDR2 YNNKEL (reference sequence). CDR3 size: 15 residues. Trimming shortened V by 0 bases and J by 1 base, and 9 bases separated the two germline ends. The CDR3 bases are TGTGCCAGCAGCCAAGAGTGGGGGGGGAACACTGAAGCTTTCTTT. Amino acid sequence: CASSQEWGGNTEAFF.

V gene TRBV28 combines with J gene TRBJ1-1, with D unclear. V was shortened by 4 bases and J by 1 base, with 4 bases between the two germline ends. This CDR3 has 12 residues. The germline gives CDR1 MDHEN, CDR2 SYDVKM. This CDR3 is CASSSGNTEAFF. CDR3 nucleotide sequence: TGTGCCAGCAGTTCAGGGAACACTGAAGCTTTCTTT. Based on the CDR3 plus reference TRBV28 and TRBJ1-1, the full variable domain is DVKVTQSSRYLVKRTGEKVFLECVQDMDHENMFWYRQDPGLGLRLIYFSYDVKMKEKGDIPEGYSVSREKKERFSLILESASTNQTSMYLCASSSGNTEAFFGQGTRLTVV.

This clone has just a few counts. The chain uses TRBV7-9 and TRBJ2-1; 8 nucleotides align to TRBD2. The germline V gene encodes CDR1 SEHNR and CDR2 FQNEAQ (reference sequence). V trimming: 4 bases; J trimming: 7 bases; junction bases outside the gene matches: 18. The CDR3 extends over 18 amino acids. In nucleotides, the CDR3 is TGTGCCAGCAGCTCGATACTATCGGGGACTAGGAGCCGTAATGAGCAGTTCTTC. It is translated as CASSSILSGTRSRNEQFF.

The chain has TRBV20-1 and TRBJ2-1; 13 nucleotides agree with TRBD2. This CDR3 contains 16 residues. The germline V gene has CDR1 DFQATT and CDR2 SNEGSKA (reference sequence). J gave up 7 bases and V 3 bases, and 9 bases lay outside the gene matches. DNA of the CDR3: TGCAGTGCTAGTTTTAGGACTAGCGGGAGATTGAATGAGCAGTTCTTC. Its translation: CSASFRTSGRLNEQFF.

This clone turned up a few times. The J gene is TRBJ2-2, the V gene TRBV7-2; no clear D gene. CDR3 length: 16 amino acids. Germline lookup yields CDR1 SGHTA and CDR2 FQGNSA. V was cut by 5 bases and J by 7 bases, with 20 bases left in between. The CDR3 nucleotides are TGTGCCAGCAGCCTTAGTATAACTCAGCGAGGCGGGGAGCTGTTTTTT. Amino acid sequence: CASSLSITQRGGELFF. Full variable domain (missing parts from reference TRBV7-2 and TRBJ2-2): GAGVSQSPSNKVTEKGKDVELRCDPISGHTALYWYRQSLGQGLEFLIYFQGNSAPDKSGLPSDRFSAERTGGSVSTLTIQRTQQEDSAVYLCASSLSITQRGGELFFGEGSRLTVL.

The chain has TRBV5-8 and TRBJ1-5; 7 bases agree with TRBD1. Per germline, CDR1 SGHTS and CDR2 YDEGEE. The CDR3 totals 14 residues. The V and J ends lost 3 bases and 6 bases, in that order; junction bases with no gene match: 6. As DNA, the CDR3 is TGTGCCAGCAGCTCCCGACAGGGCGGTCAGCCCCAGCATTTT. Amino acid sequence: CASSSRQGGQPQHF.

This chain links TRBV5-6 with TRBJ2-7; D unclear. This CDR3 has 12 amino acids. V shed 0 bases and J shed 3 bases, with 4 bases lying between them. From germline, CDR1 is SGHDT and CDR2 YYEEEE. CDR3 in amino acids: CASSLVGYEQYF. Here the CDR3 DNA reads TGTGCCAGCAGCTTGGTCGGCTACGAGCAGTACTTC.

The chain carries TRBV28 and TRBJ2-5; D perhaps matches TRBD1 (6 bases). The CDR3 is 15 amino acids. CDR1 is MDHEN and CDR2 is SYDVKM in the germline V gene. Trimming stripped 3 bases from V and 5 bases from J, with 16 bases between. The CDR3 loop is CASSFNRAWGETQYF. CDR3 DNA: TGTGCCAGCAGTTTCAACAGGGCCTGGGGGGAGACCCAGTACTTC.

This chain uses TRBV4-2 with TRBJ2-5; tentatively, D is TRBD2 (6 bases). This CDR3 is 16 amino acids long. The V gene's germline CDR1 is LGHNA and CDR2 YNFKEQ. The germline V and J ends were trimmed by 0 bases and 2 bases, with 13 bases remaining between them. CDR3 sequence (DNA): TGTGCCAGCAGCCAAGAGGGCCGGGGGAAGCAAGAGACCCAGTACTTC. This gives the protein CASSQEGRGKQETQYF.

The gene calls are TRBV27 and TRBJ1-1, with 9 nucleotides matching TRBD1. Germline CDR1 is MNHEY and CDR2 is SMNVEV (reference sequence). The CDR3 consists of 16 residues. V lost 2 bases to trimming and J lost 4 bases; unmatched junction nucleotides: 8. The CDR3 DNA is TGTGCCAGCAGTTTACTCGCCGGGACAGGGAGCACTGAAGCTTTCTTT. Translating it yields CASSLLAGTGSTEAFF.